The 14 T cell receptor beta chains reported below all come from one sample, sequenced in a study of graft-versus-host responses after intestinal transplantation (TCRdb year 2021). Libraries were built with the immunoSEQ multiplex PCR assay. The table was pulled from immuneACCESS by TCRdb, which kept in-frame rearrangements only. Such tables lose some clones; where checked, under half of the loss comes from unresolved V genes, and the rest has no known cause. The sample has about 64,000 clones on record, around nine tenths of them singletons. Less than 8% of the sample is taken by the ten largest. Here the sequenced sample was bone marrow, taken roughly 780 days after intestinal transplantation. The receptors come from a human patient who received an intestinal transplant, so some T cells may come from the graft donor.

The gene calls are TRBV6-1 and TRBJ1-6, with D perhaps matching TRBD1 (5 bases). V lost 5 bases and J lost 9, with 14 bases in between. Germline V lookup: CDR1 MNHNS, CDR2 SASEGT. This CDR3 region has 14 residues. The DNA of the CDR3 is TGTGCCAGCAGTCGCAGGGTCTCAGGTTCACCCCTCCACTTT. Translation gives CASSRRVSGSPLHF.

CDR3 loop: CASSYQLGGLTDTQYF. CDR3 sequence (DNA): TGTGCCAGCAGCTACCAGCTAGGGGGGCTCACAGATACGCAGTATTTT. This sequence joins TRBV5-4 and TRBJ2-3; D could derive from TRBD1 or TRBD2 (6 bases each). V lost 3 bases, J lost 2 bases, and 16 bases lay in between. Germline values: CDR1 SGHNT, CDR2 YYREEE (reference sequence). The CDR3 totals 16 residues. The full variable domain, completed using reference TRBV5-4 and TRBJ2-3, is ETGVTQSPTHLIKTRGQQVTLRCSSQSGHNTVSWYQQALGQGPQFIFQYYREEENGRGNFPPRFSGLQFPNYSSELNVNALELDDSALYLCASSYQLGGLTDTQYFGPGTRLTVL.

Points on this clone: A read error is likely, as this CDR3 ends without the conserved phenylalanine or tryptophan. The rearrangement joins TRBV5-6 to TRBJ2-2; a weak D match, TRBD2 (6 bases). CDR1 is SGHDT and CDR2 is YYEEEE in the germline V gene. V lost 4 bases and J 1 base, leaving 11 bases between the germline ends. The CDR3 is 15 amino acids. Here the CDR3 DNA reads TGTGCCAGCAGCCTCGGGACTTTGAACACCGGGGAGCTGTTTTCT. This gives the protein CASSLGTLNTGELFS.

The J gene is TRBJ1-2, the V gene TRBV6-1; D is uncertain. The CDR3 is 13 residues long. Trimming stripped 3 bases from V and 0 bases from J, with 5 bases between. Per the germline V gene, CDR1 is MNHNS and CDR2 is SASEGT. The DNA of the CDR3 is TGTGCCAGCAGTGAGGGTCCTAACTATGGCTACACCTTC. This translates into CASSEGPNYGYTF.

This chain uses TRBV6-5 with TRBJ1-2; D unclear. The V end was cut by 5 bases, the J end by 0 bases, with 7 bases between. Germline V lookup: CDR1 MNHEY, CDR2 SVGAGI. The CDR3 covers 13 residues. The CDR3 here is CASSHDTNYGYTF. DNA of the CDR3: TGTGCCAGCAGTCACGACACTAACTATGGCTACACCTTC.

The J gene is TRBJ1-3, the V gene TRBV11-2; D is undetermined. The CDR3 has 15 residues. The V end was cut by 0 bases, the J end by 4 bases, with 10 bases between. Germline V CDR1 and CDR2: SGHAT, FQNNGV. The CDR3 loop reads CASSLDRVTGNTIYF. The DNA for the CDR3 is TGTGCCAGCAGCTTAGATCGGGTGACGGGAAACACCATATATTTT.

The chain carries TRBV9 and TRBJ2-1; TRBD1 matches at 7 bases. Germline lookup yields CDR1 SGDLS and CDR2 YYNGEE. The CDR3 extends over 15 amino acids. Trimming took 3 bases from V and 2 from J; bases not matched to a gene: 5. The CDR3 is CASSADRSTYNEQFF. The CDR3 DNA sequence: TGTGCCAGCAGCGCGGACAGGAGTACCTACAATGAGCAGTTCTTC.

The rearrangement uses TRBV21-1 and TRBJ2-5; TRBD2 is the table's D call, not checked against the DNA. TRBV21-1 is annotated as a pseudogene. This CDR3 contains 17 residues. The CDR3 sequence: CASSKAVGTSGSKTQYF. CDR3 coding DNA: TGTGCCAGCAGCAAAGCCGTAGGGACTAGCGGGAGTAAGACCCAGTACTTC.

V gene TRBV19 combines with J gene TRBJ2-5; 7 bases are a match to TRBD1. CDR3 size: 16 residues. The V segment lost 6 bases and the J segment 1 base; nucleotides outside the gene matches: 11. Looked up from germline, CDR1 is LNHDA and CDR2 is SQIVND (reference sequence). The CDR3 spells CASRRTGAMVQETQYF. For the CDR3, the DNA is TGTGCCAGTAGACGTACAGGGGCGATGGTCCAAGAGACCCAGTACTTC.

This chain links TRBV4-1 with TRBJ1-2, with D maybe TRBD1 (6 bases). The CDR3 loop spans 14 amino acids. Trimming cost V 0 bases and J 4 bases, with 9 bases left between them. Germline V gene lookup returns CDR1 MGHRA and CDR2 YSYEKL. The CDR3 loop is CASSQDRGSYGYTF. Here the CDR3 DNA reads TGCGCCAGCAGCCAAGACAGGGGATCCTATGGCTACACCTTC.

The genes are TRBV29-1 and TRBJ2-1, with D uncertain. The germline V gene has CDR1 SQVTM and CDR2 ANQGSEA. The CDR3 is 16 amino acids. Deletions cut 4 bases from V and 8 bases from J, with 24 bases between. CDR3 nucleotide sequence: TGCAGCGTTGCCCGTCGACCCTGGACGGGTCAGGATGAGCAGTTCTTC. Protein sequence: CSVARRPWTGQDEQFF.

The CDR3 DNA sequence: TGTGCCAGCTCCCCAGGGGCGGGAGGGCCCTACGAGCAGTACTTC. Its protein product is CASSPGAGGPYEQYF. The chain is built from TRBV7-6 and TRBJ2-7; TRBD2 aligns across 9 bases. The V segment lost 8 bases and the J segment 2 bases; nucleotides outside the gene matches: 10. Germline V gene sequence: CDR1 SGHVS, CDR2 FNYEAQ. The CDR3 consists of 15 residues.

The CDR3 loop reads CASSARQGSNQPQHF. The DNA for the CDR3 is TGTGCCAGCAGTGCCAGACAGGGTAGCAATCAGCCCCAGCATTTT. This chain links TRBV28 with TRBJ1-5; 7 bases line up with TRBD1. The CDR3 extends over 15 amino acids. V lost 5 bases to trimming and J lost 0 bases; unmatched junction nucleotides: 4. The germline CDR1 and CDR2 sequences are MDHEN and SYDVKM.

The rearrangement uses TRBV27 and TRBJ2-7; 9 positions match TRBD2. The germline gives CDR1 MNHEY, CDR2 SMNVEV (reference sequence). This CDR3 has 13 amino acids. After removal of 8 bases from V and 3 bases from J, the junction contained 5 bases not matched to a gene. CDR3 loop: CASGLAPYYEQYF. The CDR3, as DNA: TGTGCCAGCGGACTAGCGCCATACTACGAGCAGTACTTC.